This T cell receptor (beta chain) comes out of a study of long-term antiretroviral therapy in people with HIV. About the study: The 2015 immediate-ART recommendation was preceded by the earliest samples by about a decade. Findings of the study overall: HIV repertoires spanned tighter CDR3 length ranges than controls did.

Notes on this clone: The antigen is not known.

This CDR3 is built from 16 residues. The V end lost 6 bases, the J end lost 0 bases, and 15 bases lay between the germline ends. Germline V lookup: CDR1 MDHEN, CDR2 SYDVKM. They ran version v3.0 of the immunoSEQ assay at survey level. The table came from immunoSEQ multiplex PCR; TCRdb's copy has only in-frame clones and leaves some out. The table has roughly 34,000 clones, roughly 77% seen once; the top ten hold 3.2%. The rearrangement links TRBV28 to TRBJ1-5; the D gene is possibly TRBD1 (5 bases). The TCR originated in a man in his late teens or twenties with HIV. The sequencing here drew on unsorted PBMCs, taken 1.9 years after starting antiretroviral therapy. DNA for the CDR3: TGTGCCAGCAGCCCGGGGGGGATATATAGCAATCAGCCCCAGCATTTT. This sequence encodes CASSPGGIYSNQPQHF.